A selection of T cell receptor beta chains follows, all from one sample in a study of cytomegalovirus exposure and HLA in healthy donors. Data came from immunoSEQ multiplex PCR; TCRdb stores just in-frame clones and leaves some out. This sample carries under 200,000 clones, roughly 74% of them seen once, and the ten largest clones take 4% to 5.5%. The sample taken for sequencing was PBMCs. Receptor source: a male donor in good health and CMV-seronegative. Both conserved end residues are part of each CDR3. A D gene is named only where the DNA matches it firmly. Not all rows give a size; the values are once, few, many and, for expanded clones, a class.

v_gene	j_gene	abundance	d_gene	CDR3nt	CDR3aa
TRBV2	TRBJ2-1	NA	TRBD2	TGTGCCAGTAACTACCAAAGCGGGAGTGGGTACAATGAGCAGTTCTTC	CASNYQSGSGYNEQFF
TRBV6-5	TRBJ2-2	NA	NA	TGTGCCAGCAGTTTCGCGACTAGAGCCACCGGGGAGCTGTTTTTT	CASSFATRATGELFF
TRBV11-1	TRBJ1-6	few	TRBD1	TGTGCCAGCAGCTCCAGGACAGGGACGTTCCTCTCACCCCTCCACTTT	CASSSRTGTFLSPLHF
TRBV4-1	TRBJ2-1	few	TRBD2	TGCGCCAGCAGCCAAGTTGCGGGAGACTACAATGAGCAGTTCTTC	CASSQVAGDYNEQFF
TRBV6-1	TRBJ1-1	NA	NA	TGTGCCAGCAGTGAAAGAGAGACATGGGGAGGAAGGATCTCTGAAGCTTTCTTT	CASSERETWGGRISEAFF
TRBV7-8	TRBJ1-5	NA	NA	TGTGCCAGCAGCTTACGGGAAAGCAATCAGCCCCAGCATTTT	CASSLRESNQPQHF
TRBV2	TRBJ2-5	NA	TRBD2	TGTGCCAGCAGGGGGACTAGCTCAGAGACCCAGTACTTC	CASRGTSSETQYF
TRBV7-8	TRBJ2-7	NA	NA	TGTGCCAGCAGCTTAACAGGACAGGGAGGGTCCTACGAGCAGTACTTC	CASSLTGQGGSYEQYF
TRBV5-6	TRBJ2-7	NA	TRBD2	TGTGCCAGCAGCCTGAGGACTAGCGGGGCCTCGATCTGGTACGAGCAGTACTTC	CASSLRTSGASIWYEQYF
TRBV11-3	TRBJ2-3	NA	TRBD2	TGTGCCAGCAGAAAAGGGAGGGGAACAGATACGCAGTATTTT	CASRKGRGTDTQYF
TRBV19	TRBJ1-1	NA	NA	TGTGCCAGTAGTATAGGAATAGCTGAAGCTTTCTTT	CASSIGIAEAFF
TRBV18	TRBJ1-1	NA	NA	TGTGCCAGCTCACCAACCCTCAGCACTGAAGCTTTCTTT	CASSPTLSTEAFF
TRBV7-8	TRBJ1-4	NA	TRBD1	TGTGCCAGCAGCTCTCGACAGGGAAGCGAAAAACTGTTTTTT	CASSSRQGSEKLFF
TRBV27	TRBJ2-1	few	NA	TGTGCCAGCAGTTTAATGGGGATAACGGGGGAGCAGTTCTTC	CASSLMGITGEQFF
TRBV7-8	TRBJ1-1	NA	NA	TGTGCCAGCAGCTTATGGGCAGGGGAGATGAACACTGAAGCTTTCTTT	CASSLWAGEMNTEAFF
TRBV10-3	TRBJ1-2	many	NA	TGTGCCATCAGTGAGGAACAAAACTATGAGGCTGGCTACACCTTC	CAISEEQNYEAGYTF
TRBV7-6	TRBJ1-5	NA	TRBD1	TGTGCCAGCAGTCAACAGGGGCATCAGCCCCAGCATTTT	CASSQQGHQPQHF
TRBV15	TRBJ1-2	NA	NA	TGTGCCACCAGCAGGACGGCCGTGGCGTGGGGCGGCGGCTACACCTTC	CATSRTAVAWGGGYTF
TRBV9	TRBJ1-2	NA	NA	TGTGCCAGCAGCGTAGACGGCCAGGGGCTTAGCTATGGCTACACCTTC	CASSVDGQGLSYGYTF
TRBV5-6	TRBJ2-7	NA	NA	TGTGCCAGCAGCTTAGACCACCTTCTAGAATACGAGCAGTACTTC	CASSLDHLLEYEQYF
TRBV6-5	TRBJ2-5	NA	NA	TGTGCCAGCAGTTACCAGGGGTTCGAGGAGACCCAGTACTTC	CASSYQGFEETQYF
TRBV2	TRBJ2-7	once	TRBD2	TGTGCCAGCCGGGGGGTAGCGGGGGTCTACGAGCAGTACTTC	CASRGVAGVYEQYF
TRBV29-1	TRBJ2-7	NA	TRBD1	TGCAGCGTTGAAGGGCAGGGGGCTAGAGAGCAGTACTTC	CSVEGQGAREQYF
TRBV28	TRBJ2-7	NA	NA	TGTGCCAGCAGACCCGGAGGGGCGCGGGAGCAGTACTTC	CASRPGGAREQYF
TRBV7-3	TRBJ1-4	NA	NA	TGTGCCAGCAGCCGGGGATCGGGTAATGAAAAACTGTTTTTT	CASSRGSGNEKLFF
TRBV5-1	TRBJ2-7	NA	NA	TGCGCCAGCAGCTTGGGACAGGACATCTACGAGCAGTACTTC	CASSLGQDIYEQYF
TRBV7-8	TRBJ2-5	NA	NA	TGTGCCAGCAGCAAACAATCAGAGACCCAGTACTTC	CASSKQSETQYF
TRBV5-8	TRBJ1-2	NA	TRBD1	TGTGCCAGCAGCCAAGGGACAGAGTACTATGGCTACACCTTC	CASSQGTEYYGYTF
TRBV6-1	TRBJ2-1	NA	TRBD1	TGTGCCAGCAGTGCTACAGGGGGCAGCTACAATGAGCAGTTCTTC	CASSATGGSYNEQFF
TRBV6-1	TRBJ2-3	NA	NA	TGTGCCAGCAGTGAAGCCGCTAGAGGCACAGATACGCAGTATTTT	CASSEAARGTDTQYF
TRBV6-5	TRBJ2-7	NA	NA	TGTGCCAGCAGTATATCAGGGGCTTCGGCCTACGAGCAGTACTTC	CASSISGASAYEQYF
TRBV28	TRBJ1-4	once	TRBD1	TGTGCCAGCAGCTCCCTCCGTATAGACAGGGGAGGGGAAAAACTGTTTTTT	CASSSLRIDRGGEKLFF
TRBV5-4	TRBJ2-1	NA	TRBD2	TGTGCCAGCAAGGTAGCGGGGGGGCGGCACAATGAGCAGTTCTTC	CASKVAGGRHNEQFF
TRBV19	TRBJ1-5	NA	TRBD1	TGTGCCAGTACTCGGACAGGGGGCGTTGACCAGCCCCAGCATTTT	CASTRTGGVDQPQHF
TRBV19	TRBJ2-7	NA	TRBD2	TGTGCCAGTAGTGAACTAGCGGGGGCCTACGAGCAGTACTTC	CASSELAGAYEQYF
TRBV7-2	TRBJ2-5	NA	TRBD2	TGTGCCAGCAGCCCCTTCGCTAGCGGAAGGGAGACCCAGTACTTC	CASSPFASGRETQYF
TRBV2	TRBJ2-1	few	NA	TGTGCCAGCAGTGAAGGGACTAACTCCTACAATGAGCAGTTCTTC	CASSEGTNSYNEQFF
TRBV29-1	TRBJ1-1	NA	NA	TGCAGCGTCCCCGACAGTGGGAACACTGAAGCTTTCTTT	CSVPDSGNTEAFF
TRBV27	TRBJ2-1	NA	TRBD2	TGTACCAGCAGCTCCCGGCAGGGGCGGGAGGCTTACAATGAGCAGTTCTTC	CTSSSRQGREAYNEQFF
TRBV28	TRBJ2-5	NA	NA	TGTGCCAGCAGTCTCCCACCAGGGTATTGGGAGACCCAGTACTTC	CASSLPPGYWETQYF
TRBV27	TRBJ1-5	NA	NA	TGTGCCAGCAGTTTATCGGGGGGTTACAATCAGCCCCAGCATTTT	CASSLSGGYNQPQHF